These 30 T cell receptor beta chains were sequenced from one sample in a study of PD-1 blockade in classical Hodgkin lymphoma. This sample's time point: cycle 4 day 1 (C4D1), after five to seven weeks of nivolumab. Every patient relapsed after autologous stem cell transplantation, and brentuximab vedotin exposure varied. Profiling relied on immunoSEQ multiplex PCR, and the TCRdb table lists in-frame clones only, not all of them. The sample shows roughly 51,000 clones, 65% to 80% of them seen only once. Source: peripheral blood mononuclear cells (PBMCs), taken before the fourth cycle of nivolumab. The source of these receptors is a human donor with classical Hodgkin lymphoma.

This clone was picked up one time. V usage is TRBV6-5 and J usage is TRBJ2-7; 7 bases are shared with TRBD1. From germline, CDR1 is MNHEY and CDR2 SVGAGI. J gave up 2 bases and V 6 bases, and 4 bases lay outside the gene matches. CDR3 size: 13 residues. CDR3 amino acids: CASRRQGAYEQYF. CDR3 DNA sequence: TGTGCCAGCAGGCGACAGGGTGCCTACGAGCAGTACTTC.

This chain connects TRBV19 to TRBJ2-3, with TRBD1 as a possible D gene (6 bases). Germline-derived CDR1 and CDR2 are LNHDA and SQIVND (reference sequence). The CDR3 consists of 15 residues. The ends were cut back, 3 bases at V and 5 bases at J, with 15 bases in the middle. The DNA of the CDR3 is TGTGCCAGTAGTATGACCGCAGGGGTGGGAGATACGCAGTATTTT. It yields the protein CASSMTAGVGDTQYF. Based on the CDR3 plus reference TRBV19 and TRBJ2-3, the full variable domain is DGGITQSPKYLFRKEGQNVTLSCEQNLNHDAMYWYRQDPGQGLRLIYYSQIVNDFQKGDIAEGYSVSREKKESFPLTVTSAQKNPTAFYLCASSMTAGVGDTQYFGPGTRLTVL.

In its sample, this clone was seen once. V and J are TRBV6-5 and TRBJ2-1; TRBD2 agrees at 8 bases. The CDR3 is 15 residues long. The junction had 10 bases not matched to a gene; V was cut back by 0 bases and J by 12 bases. Germline V gene lookup returns CDR1 MNHEY and CDR2 SVGAGI. The DNA of the CDR3 is TGTGCCAGCAGTTACTCGGCGGGGGGACTTCCGGTGCAGTTCTTC. This translates into CASSYSAGGLPVQFF.

The J gene is TRBJ2-3, the V gene TRBV2; 8 bases map to TRBD1. The CDR3 extends over 19 amino acids. Per germline, CDR1 SNHLY and CDR2 FYNNEI. The V gene end was trimmed by 6 bases and the J gene end by 4 bases; junction bases not matched to a gene: 21. CDR3 sequence: CASSPTDRGRGFGPDTQYF. The CDR3 nucleotides read TGTGCCAGCAGCCCCACAGACAGGGGCCGTGGGTTTGGGCCAGATACGCAGTATTTT.

The chain employs TRBV7-6 and TRBJ2-1; the match to TRBD2 covers 7 bases. Germline CDR1 reads SGHVS; CDR2 reads FNYEAQ. Unmatched junction bases numbered 15, after V lost 3 bases and J lost 10 bases. This CDR3 has 16 amino acids. In nucleotides, the CDR3 is TGTGCCAGCAGCTTTCCGGATGGCGGGGGATCGGCGGAGCAGTTCTTC. Translating gives CASSFPDGGGSAEQFF. The variable domain in full, with the rest retrieved from reference TRBV7-6 and TRBJ2-1, is GAGVSQSPRYKVTKRGQDVALRCDPISGHVSLYWYRQALGQGPEFLTYFNYEAQQDKSGLPNDRFSAERPEGSISTLTIQRTEQRDSAMYRCASSFPDGGGSAEQFFGPGTRLTVL.

This rearrangement joins TRBV6-6 to TRBJ1-5, with D unresolved. Trimming cost V 0 bases and J 0 bases, with 9 bases left between them. Germline values: CDR1 MNHNY, CDR2 SVGAGI (reference sequence). The CDR3 has 16 residues. This CDR3 reads CASSYSSGISNQPQHF. In DNA, the CDR3 is TGTGCCAGCAGTTACTCGTCCGGAATTAGCAATCAGCCCCAGCATTTT.

The chain combines TRBV28 with TRBJ1-2; D perhaps matches TRBD1 (6 bases). The CDR3 has 15 residues. The ends were cut back, 3 bases at V and 4 bases at J, with 15 bases in the middle. Germline lookup yields CDR1 MDHEN and CDR2 SYDVKM. The CDR3 DNA sequence: TGTGCCAGCAGTTTCCGCGACAGGTGGCTCTATGGCTACACCTTC. This encodes CASSFRDRWLYGYTF.

The chain has TRBV27 and TRBJ2-3; tentative D call: TRBD2 (7 bases). With 4 bases removed from V and 3 bases from J, the gap between germline ends came to 23 bases. Germline-derived CDR1 and CDR2 are MNHEY and SMNVEV (reference sequence). This CDR3 region has 18 residues. DNA for the CDR3: TGTGCCAGCAGTTCGTTCCCCCCTAAGGGGAGGGGGACAGATACGCAGTATTTT. Translating gives CASSSFPPKGRGTDTQYF.

The chain combines TRBV28 with TRBJ1-1; possible D gene TRBD1, 6 bases. This CDR3 is built from 16 residues. Germline V gene data show CDR1 as MDHEN and CDR2 as SYDVKM. The V end lost 5 bases, the J end lost 1 base, and 17 bases lay between the germline ends. This CDR3 is CASSPGKGHGNTEAFF. DNA for the CDR3: TGTGCCAGCAGTCCTGGAAAGGGACACGGGAACACTGAAGCTTTCTTT. The whole variable domain, filled in from reference TRBV28 and TRBJ1-1, reads DVKVTQSSRYLVKRTGEKVFLECVQDMDHENMFWYRQDPGLGLRLIYFSYDVKMKEKGDIPEGYSVSREKKERFSLILESASTNQTSMYLCASSPGKGHGNTEAFFGQGTRLTVV.

This chain joins TRBV7-2 and TRBJ2-1; 8 bases align to TRBD2. The CDR3 extends over 14 amino acids. Losses at the gene ends were 1 base for V and 15 bases for J; bases not matched to a gene: 11. CDR1 and CDR2 from the germline V gene are SGHTA and FQGNSA. The CDR3 loop reads CASSLEDSGRGMFF. The CDR3 coding sequence is TGTGCCAGCAGCTTAGAGGACAGCGGGAGAGGGATGTTCTTC.

The CDR3: CASSIQGKAEAFF. In DNA form, the CDR3 reads TGTGCCAGCAGCATACAGGGGAAGGCTGAAGCTTTCTTT. V usage is TRBV5-4 and J usage is TRBJ1-1, with 7 positions matching TRBD1. The CDR3 sequence is 13 residues long. Germline V gene lookup returns CDR1 SGHNT and CDR2 YYREEE (reference sequence). Trimming removed 4 bases from V and 6 bases from J; junction bases left unmatched: 6.

This chain joins TRBV13 and TRBJ2-5; 8 positions agree with TRBD1. Trimming removed 0 bases from V and 2 bases from J; junction bases left unmatched: 5. This CDR3 contains 16 residues. Germline CDR1 and CDR2: PRHDT and FYEKMQ (reference sequence). The CDR3 sequence: CASSLGPGGTQETQYF. The CDR3 nucleotides are TGTGCCAGCAGCTTAGGCCCAGGGGGCACACAAGAGACCCAGTACTTC. Combining the CDR3 with reference TRBV13 and TRBJ2-5 gives the whole variable domain AAGVIQSPRHLIKEKRETATLKCYPIPRHDTVYWYQQGPGQDPQFLISFYEKMQSDKGSIPDRFSAQQFSDYHSELNMSSLELGDSALYFCASSLGPGGTQETQYFGPGTRLLVL.

This chain connects TRBV6-1 to TRBJ2-7; D is ambiguous. The CDR3 covers 14 residues. Germline CDR1 reads MNHNS; CDR2 reads SASEGT. V shed 4 bases and J shed 5 bases, with 15 bases lying between them. The DNA for the CDR3 is TGTGCCAGCAGTGGAACCCTATGGGTCAACGAGCAGTACTTC. As protein: CASSGTLWVNEQYF.

Worth noting for this clone: With a much larger clone just one base away, this may be a read error. Other DNA sequences from this sample encode an identical CDR3 as well. The rearrangement links TRBV7-2 to TRBJ2-7; no clear D gene. The V and J ends lost 0 bases and 3 bases respectively, with 15 bases between them. Per the germline V gene, CDR1 is SGHTA and CDR2 is FQGNSA. The CDR3 sequence is 16 residues long. CDR3 protein: CASSLAGSLADYEQYF. CDR3 nucleotides: TGTGCCAGCAGCTTAGCGGGATCGCTGGCGGACTACGAGCAGTACTTC.

This clone was seen a handful of times. J is TRBJ2-3 and V is TRBV29-1; TRBD1 might be the D (5 bases). V lost 3 bases and J 0 bases, leaving 10 bases between the germline ends. CDR3 length: 14 residues. Germline V lookup: CDR1 SQVTM, CDR2 ANQGSEA. In DNA, the CDR3 is TGCAGCGTTGACAGGGCGTCTAGCACAGATACGCAGTATTTT. This codes for CSVDRASSTDTQYF.

The V and J genes are TRBV28 and TRBJ1-1, with D possibly TRBD1 on 6 matching bases. Germline V lookup: CDR1 MDHEN, CDR2 SYDVKM. V gave up 10 bases and J gave up 6 bases, with 18 bases separating them. The CDR3 covers 13 residues. The CDR3 reads CATLSLGAAEAFF. The DNA for the CDR3 is TGTGCCACCTTATCGTTGGGGGCGGCTGAAGCTTTCTTT.

The chain carries TRBV2 and TRBJ1-1; D possibly corresponds to TRBD1 (6 bases). The ends were cut back, 2 bases at V and 3 bases at J, with 10 bases in the middle. This CDR3 comprises 14 residues. In germline, CDR1 is SNHLY, CDR2 FYNNEI. This chain's CDR3 is CASSEPGADTEAFF. DNA for the CDR3: TGTGCCAGCAGTGAACCAGGGGCTGACACTGAAGCTTTCTTT. Drawing the rest from reference TRBV2 and TRBJ1-1, the complete variable domain is EPEVTQTPSHQVTQMGQEVILRCVPISNHLYFYWYRQILGQKVEFLVSFYNNEISEKSEIFDDQFSVERPDGSNFTLKIRSTKLEDSAMYFCASSEPGADTEAFFGQGTRLTVV.

The rearrangement joins TRBV4-3 to TRBJ1-2; 9 nucleotides align to TRBD1. V lost 5 bases, J lost 4 bases, and 17 bases stayed unmatched. The germline CDR1 and CDR2 sequences are LGHNA and YSLEER. This CDR3 has 18 residues. The CDR3 sequence is CASSSLPGQGGLGYGYTF. Here the CDR3 DNA reads TGCGCCAGCAGCTCTTTGCCGGGACAGGGAGGCCTTGGCTATGGCTACACCTTC.

The chain employs TRBV9 and TRBJ2-1, with D hard to call. The CDR3 has 15 amino acids. CDR1 SGDLS and CDR2 YYNGEE come from the germline V gene. V lost 0 bases, J lost 0 bases, and 7 bases lay in between. In DNA, the CDR3 is TGTGCCAGCAGCGTAGCACAGAGCTCCTACAATGAGCAGTTCTTC. Protein: CASSVAQSSYNEQFF. Supplemented by reference TRBV9 and TRBJ2-1, the full variable domain reads DSGVTQTPKHLITATGQRVTLRCSPRSGDLSVYWYQQSLDQGLQFLIQYYNGEERAKGNILERFSAQQFPDLHSELNLSSLELGDSALYFCASSVAQSSYNEQFFGPGTRLTVL.

The chain carries TRBV27 and TRBJ2-5; 16 bases fit TRBD2. The germline CDR1 and CDR2 sequences are MNHEY and SMNVEV (reference sequence). V was clipped by 5 bases and J by 3 bases; unmatched bases: 6. The length of the CDR3 is 17 residues. The chain's CDR3 is CASSPGTSGRAEETQYF. The CDR3 DNA sequence: TGTGCCAGCAGTCCGGGGACTAGCGGGAGGGCAGAAGAGACCCAGTACTTC.

Points on this clone: Possible read error: a much larger clone is one base away. This chain uses TRBV28 with TRBJ1-1; D unclear. CDR1 and CDR2 (germline): MDHEN, SYDVKM. The CDR3 loop spans 12 amino acids. Trimming shortened V by 3 bases and J by 0 bases, and 2 bases separated the two germline ends. The CDR3 is CASSLVNTEAFF. CDR3 DNA: TGTGCCAGCAGTTTGGTGAACACTGAAGCTTTCTTT.

This clone was recorded only once. V usage is TRBV5-6 and J usage is TRBJ1-6; TRBD1 agrees at 9 bases. Germline CDR1 and CDR2: SGHDT and YYEEEE. The CDR3 has 15 residues. Trimming cost V 4 bases and J 6 bases; bases outside gene matches: 5. CDR3 sequence: CASSPGQGSNSPLHF. CDR3 DNA sequence: TGTGCCAGCAGCCCCGGACAGGGGAGTAATTCACCCCTCCACTTT. The whole variable domain, remainder taken from reference TRBV5-6 and TRBJ1-6, is DAGVTQSPTHLIKTRGQQVTLRCSPKSGHDTVSWYQQALGQGPQFIFQYYEEEERQRGNFPDRFSGHQFPNYSSELNVNALLLGDSALYLCASSPGQGSNSPLHFGNGTRLTVT.

V gene TRBV27 combines with J gene TRBJ1-6; no definite D call. Germline CDR1 MNHEY, CDR2 SMNVEV (reference sequence). The CDR3 contains 14 residues. Deletions cut 2 bases from V and 10 bases from J, with 12 bases between. CDR3: CASSLGRASSPLHF. DNA for the CDR3: TGTGCCAGCAGTTTAGGGAGGGCGTCCTCACCCCTCCACTTT.

The chain recombines TRBV4-3 with TRBJ1-1, with 7 bases fitting TRBD1. The CDR3 is made up of 15 amino acids. The ends lost 0 bases at V and 5 bases at J; junction bases unmatched: 6. Germline CDR1 reads LGHNA; CDR2 reads YSLEER. CDR3 protein: CASSQDGQGGTEAFF. The CDR3 bases are TGCGCCAGCAGCCAAGACGGGCAGGGGGGGACTGAAGCTTTCTTT.

This clone turned up a few times. The genes are TRBV19 and TRBJ1-5; a weak D match, TRBD1 (5 bases). Germline CDR1 is LNHDA and CDR2 is SQIVND (reference sequence). Trimming pared 5 bases from V and 0 bases from J, leaving 17 bases between. CDR3 size: 17 residues. Here the CDR3 reads CASSPRVGRVSNQPQHF. Written as DNA, the CDR3 is TGTGCCAGTAGTCCGCGAGTGGGGCGGGTTAGCAATCAGCCCCAGCATTTT. The full variable domain, in which reference TRBV19 and TRBJ1-5 provide the parts outside the CDR3, is DGGITQSPKYLFRKEGQNVTLSCEQNLNHDAMYWYRQDPGQGLRLIYYSQIVNDFQKGDIAEGYSVSREKKESFPLTVTSAQKNPTAFYLCASSPRVGRVSNQPQHFGDGTRLSIL.

V usage is TRBV5-5 and J usage is TRBJ2-3; D gene ambiguous. The germline V gene encodes CDR1 SGHKS and CDR2 YYEKEE (reference sequence). V gave up 2 bases and J gave up 3 bases, with 22 bases separating them. This CDR3 is built from 18 residues. DNA for the CDR3: TGTGCCAGCAGCTTAATCTGGCAGGCCCATGGCCCTACAGATACGCAGTATTTT. Translation gives CASSLIWQAHGPTDTQYF.

J is TRBJ2-1 and V is TRBV7-9; TRBD2 aligns across 10 bases. This CDR3 comprises 17 residues. CDR1 SEHNR and CDR2 FQNEAQ come from the germline V gene (reference sequence). With 4 bases clipped from V and 6 bases from J, the junction kept 12 bases outside the gene matches. This CDR3 is CASSSTRGSSGGNEQFF. For the CDR3, the DNA is TGTGCCAGCAGCTCCACCAGGGGTTCTAGCGGGGGCAATGAGCAGTTCTTC.

The genes are TRBV5-5 and TRBJ1-5; 10 nucleotides align to TRBD1. The CDR3 is 17 residues long. Trimming cost V 4 bases and J 0 bases; bases outside gene matches: 7. Germline CDR1 SGHKS, CDR2 YYEKEE (reference sequence). Written as DNA, the CDR3 is TGTGCCAGCAGCCAGGGACAGGGGACTTATAGCAATCAGCCCCAGCATTTT. Amino acid sequence: CASSQGQGTYSNQPQHF.

The chain is built from TRBV5-1 and TRBJ2-5; TRBD2 is a possible D gene (6 bases). The CDR3 covers 14 residues. V lost 0 bases to trimming and J lost 4 bases, with 10 bases between them. Germline values: CDR1 SGHRS, CDR2 YFSETQ. CDR3 loop: CASSLVAGRETQYF. The CDR3 DNA follows: TGCGCCAGCAGCTTGGTCGCGGGGCGAGAGACCCAGTACTTC.

This clone was seen a single time. This chain connects TRBV5-4 to TRBJ2-5, with D perhaps TRBD2 (6 bases). Deletions cut 0 bases from V and 4 bases from J, with 13 bases between. Germline V lookup: CDR1 SGHNT, CDR2 YYREEE (reference sequence). This CDR3 region has 15 residues. The CDR3 loop is CASSLAGAGRETQYF. CDR3 sequence (DNA): TGTGCCAGCAGCTTGGCCGGGGCGGGGCGAGAGACCCAGTACTTC.